This T cell receptor beta chain was sequenced for a study of blood T cell repertoires in COVID-19. Overall study context: The origin of the acute and convalescent COVID-19 samples was the United States, Italy and Spain.

Recruits, aged roughly 18 to 100 years, lived in 24 US areas. Assignments of participants to cohorts depended upon their own reported clinical history. Under the authors' procedure: Amplified reference gene primers provided the basis for estimating nucleated cell counts. TCRdb's table, derived via immunoSEQ multiplex PCR, lists solely in-frame clones and lacks some. Clone size and the V and J calls come from that table; the DNA yielded D and trimming. This sample has approximately 250,000 clones; over 70% occur once, and the top ten carry 3% to 3.5%. Germline CDR1 LGHNA, CDR2 YSLEER. The CDR3 is made up of 17 amino acids. With V trimmed by 4 bases and J by 0 bases, 9 bases remained unmatched. This clone showed up just once.

This TCR was recovered from a middle-aged woman who had been exposed to COVID-19. The sample consisted of PBMCs or T cells enriched from blood (not recorded which). The V call is TRBV4-3, the J call TRBJ1-3; 7 bases are a match to TRBD1. The CDR3 spells CASSPSPTGHSGNTIYF. CDR3 DNA: TGCGCCAGCAGCCCAAGCCCGACAGGGCACTCTGGAAACACCATATATTTT.